The 21 T cell receptor beta chains in this list originate from one sample, sequenced in a study of control samples from healthy donors and cancer patients. TCRdb's table, derived via immunoSEQ multiplex PCR, lists solely in-frame clones and lacks some. The sample includes approximately 190,000 clones. Sequenced: blood. These receptors were obtained from a woman in her 30s in good health.

The chain has TRBV5-4 and TRBJ1-2; 8 bases map to TRBD1. V lost 4 bases to trimming and J lost 0 bases; unmatched junction nucleotides: 14. The CDR3 spans 18 residues. Germline V CDR1 and CDR2: SGHNT, YYREEE (reference sequence). The DNA for the CDR3 is TGTGCCAGCAGCGGACAAACCGGGACAGGCCTTCCTAACTATGGCTACACCTTC. Encoded protein: CASSGQTGTGLPNYGYTF.

The chain links TRBV5-4 to TRBJ2-7; D perhaps matches TRBD1 (6 bases). The CDR3 runs 15 residues. V was clipped by 0 bases and J by 2 bases, with 12 bases between them. Germline-derived CDR1 and CDR2 are SGHNT and YYREEE (reference sequence). CDR3 in amino acids: CASSLAGVPPYEQYF. In nucleotides, the CDR3 is TGTGCCAGCAGCTTGGCAGGGGTACCTCCCTACGAGCAGTACTTC.

The chain has TRBV5-1 and TRBJ2-7, with TRBD1 matching 9 bases. This CDR3 region has 15 residues. The germline CDR1 and CDR2 sequences are SGHRS and YFSETQ. V dropped 0 bases and J dropped 6; count of bases not matched to a gene: 7. The CDR3 DNA reads as TGCGCCAGCAGCTTGGGGATCTTACAGGGGGCCGAGCAGTACTTC. Translated: CASSLGILQGAEQYF.

The chain is built from TRBV2 and TRBJ2-5; no definite D call. V lost 7 bases and J lost 6, with 18 bases in between. Germline V lookup: CDR1 SNHLY, CDR2 FYNNEI. This CDR3 contains 14 residues. The CDR3 DNA sequence: TGTGCCAGCATCCCTCCCTCTAGTACGAAGACCCAGTACTTC. Translating it yields CASIPPSSTKTQYF.

This chain uses TRBV6-1 with TRBJ2-5; tentative D call: TRBD1 (6 bases). The CDR3 extends over 16 amino acids. Germline V lookup: CDR1 MNHNS, CDR2 SASEGT. V shed 4 bases and J shed 5 bases, with 20 bases lying between them. The CDR3 is CASSGNRTVFTETQYF. In DNA form, the CDR3 reads TGTGCCAGCAGTGGAAACCGGACAGTGTTTACGGAGACCCAGTACTTC.

The genes are TRBV5-1 and TRBJ2-5, with 8 bases identical to TRBD2. The ends lost 4 bases at V and 4 bases at J; junction bases unmatched: 12. Looked up from germline, CDR1 is SGHRS and CDR2 is YFSETQ. The CDR3 contains 16 residues. CDR3 bases: TGCGCCAGCAGCCGGACGGGGGGCGCGGGAGGAGAGACCCAGTACTTC. Encoded protein: CASSRTGGAGGETQYF.

The chain employs TRBV6-4 and TRBJ1-2; D not certain. The V and J ends lost 8 bases and 4 bases respectively, with 11 bases between them. The CDR3 is 12 residues long. CDR1 and CDR2 from the germline V gene are MRHNA and SNTAGT. The CDR3 DNA sequence: TGTGCCAGCTCCCGTGGGAGCTATGGCTACACCTTC. Its translation is CASSRGSYGYTF.

V is TRBV25-1 and J is TRBJ2-5; D unresolved. V was trimmed by 2 bases and J by 10 bases, leaving 8 bases between them. The CDR3 is made up of 11 amino acids. Germline V gene data show CDR1 as MGHDK and CDR2 as SYGVNS. The CDR3 nucleotides are TGTGCCAGCAGTGAAACAGTGTTCCAGTACTTC. Translation: CASSETVFQYF.

The chain combines TRBV2 with TRBJ1-2; D gene unclear. The CDR3 is 15 residues long. Trimming shortened V by 1 base and J by 3 bases, and 12 bases separated the two germline ends. CDR1 is SNHLY and CDR2 is FYNNEI in the germline V gene. The CDR3, as DNA: TGTGCCAGCAGTGAAGGAGGCAGGTCCCACTATGGCTACACCTTC. Protein product: CASSEGGRSHYGYTF.

The chain carries TRBV19 and TRBJ1-2; D gene ambiguous. This CDR3 has 15 amino acids. Trimming stripped 2 bases from V and 6 bases from J, with 16 bases between. The V gene's germline CDR1 is LNHDA and CDR2 SQIVND (reference sequence). CDR3 DNA sequence: TGTGCCAGTAGTATACCCCCTGGCCTCACCAATGGCTACACCTTC. It yields the protein CASSIPPGLTNGYTF.

The chain carries TRBV28 and TRBJ1-6; weak D call: TRBD1 (6 bases). V was pared by 7 bases and J by 5 bases, with 9 bases between. Germline CDR1 MDHEN, CDR2 SYDVKM. This CDR3 has 13 amino acids. The CDR3 DNA reads TGTGCCAGCACCCGGGACAATAATTCACCCCTCCACTTT. As protein: CASTRDNNSPLHF.

This rearrangement joins TRBV28 to TRBJ1-2; 9 positions match TRBD1. CDR1 is MDHEN and CDR2 is SYDVKM in the germline V gene. CDR3 length: 13 residues. V lost 3 bases, J lost 8 bases, and 4 bases stayed unmatched. The CDR3 sequence is CASSFNRGRGYTF. The CDR3 DNA is TGTGCCAGCAGTTTCAACAGGGGGCGAGGCTACACCTTC.

Points on this clone: The same CDR3 also results from other DNA sequences found in this sample. The chain uses TRBV30 and TRBJ1-5; D gene unclear. The germline CDR1 and CDR2 sequences are GTSNPN and SVGIG (reference sequence). V shed 0 bases and J shed 0 bases, with 3 bases lying between them. This CDR3 has 13 residues. CDR3 nucleotides: TGTGCCTGGAGTGTTCGTAGCAATCAGCCCCAGCATTTT. Residues: CAWSVRSNQPQHF.

Note on this clone: Other DNA sequences of this sample code for an identical CDR3. J is TRBJ2-7 and V is TRBV12-3 or TRBV12-4, with D perhaps matching TRBD2 (5 bases). The V end was cut by 5 bases, the J end by 0 bases, with 5 bases between. This CDR3 region has 12 residues. The CDR3 nucleotides read TGTGCCAGCAGTCGGGACTCCTACGAGCAGTACTTC. Translating it yields CASSRDSYEQYF.

The gene calls are TRBV18 and TRBJ2-7; 8 bases agree with TRBD1. The CDR3 covers 14 residues. V gave up 3 bases and J gave up 5 bases; unmatched junction bases: 6. Germline V lookup: CDR1 KGHSH, CDR2 LQKENI. The CDR3 nucleotides read TGTGCCAGCTCACCGACCAGGGGGCTGGACGAGCAGTACTTC. It is translated as CASSPTRGLDEQYF.

The genes are TRBV6-6 and TRBJ2-4; D call uncertain. The length of the CDR3 is 16 residues. Germline V gene data show CDR1 as MNHNY and CDR2 as SVGAGI (reference sequence). Between the trimmed V and J ends, which lost 2 bases and 3 bases, there was a span of 14 bases. CDR3 residues: CASSYTTTRNKNIQYF. For the CDR3, the DNA is TGTGCCAGCAGTTACACAACAACCCGGAACAAAAACATTCAGTACTTC.

The V gene is TRBV6-2 or TRBV6-3, the J gene TRBJ1-2, with D perhaps TRBD1 (5 bases). V lost 6 bases, J lost 2 bases, and 16 bases lay in between. CDR3 length: 15 residues. Germline assignment: CDR1 MNHEY and CDR2 SVGEGT. CDR3 in amino acids: CASSLGLSINYGYTF. The CDR3 region has the DNA TGTGCCAGCAGCCTGGGACTTTCTATAAACTATGGCTACACCTTC.

The CDR3 coding sequence is TGTGCCAGCAGCGTAGGGGGGCAGGTTTCCACAGATACGCAGTATTTT. Encoded protein: CASSVGGQVSTDTQYF. The chain joins TRBV9 to TRBJ2-3, with a weak D call TRBD1 (6 bases). Trimming left V 0 bases short and J 2 bases short, with 13 bases between. Germline V gene sequence: CDR1 SGDLS, CDR2 YYNGEE. The CDR3 has 16 amino acids.

V and J are TRBV6-2 or TRBV6-3 and TRBJ2-5, with 8 positions matching TRBD1. V gave up 0 bases and J gave up 5 bases; unmatched junction bases: 2. Germline-derived CDR1 and CDR2 are MNHEY and SVGEGT. The CDR3 contains 14 residues. CDR3 DNA: TGTGCCAGCAGTTACTCCACAGGGGGGGAGACCCAGTACTTC. Its translation is CASSYSTGGETQYF.

V is TRBV27 and J is TRBJ2-6; tentatively, D is TRBD1 (6 bases). Germline V gene data show CDR1 as MNHEY and CDR2 as SMNVEV (reference sequence). V gave up 8 bases and J gave up 2 bases, with 16 bases separating them. The CDR3 runs to 16 residues. Written as DNA, the CDR3 is TGTGCCAGCTCACAGGGTCGGTATCCTGGGGCCAACGTCCTGACTTTC. It translates to CASSQGRYPGANVLTF.

This chain's CDR3 is CASRDDREPEKLFF. The CDR3 DNA sequence: TGCGCCAGCAGAGATGACAGAGAACCTGAAAAACTGTTTTTT. V usage is TRBV10-2 and J usage is TRBJ1-4; weak D call: TRBD1 (5 bases). CDR1 is WSHSY, CDR2 SAAADI, per germline. Trimming stripped 6 bases from V and 7 bases from J, with 15 bases between. This CDR3 comprises 14 residues.